The 8 T cell receptor beta chains below all came from one sample that was sequenced in a study of blood T cell repertoires in COVID-19. TCRdb keeps only in-frame clones here, not all; method: immunoSEQ multiplex PCR. The data show around 300,000 clones, with approximately 86% seen just once and roughly 9.1% held by the top ten. The sequenced sample consisted of peripheral blood. The source is a man younger than 30 with active or convalescent COVID-19.

This chain links TRBV6-5 with TRBJ2-3; D remains unclear. The CDR3 loop spans 11 amino acids. Germline V CDR1 and CDR2: MNHEY, SVGAGI. The V end lost 2 bases, the J end lost 7 bases, and 4 bases lay between the germline ends. CDR3 DNA: TGTGCCAGCAGTTACAGCTATACGCAGTATTTT. This encodes CASSYSYTQYF.

The rearrangement uses TRBV11-1 and TRBJ1-1, with D perhaps matching TRBD1 (6 bases). Germline V CDR1 and CDR2: SGHAT, FQDESV (reference sequence). V lost 6 bases, J lost 4 bases, and 15 bases lay in between. The CDR3 runs to 14 residues. As DNA, the CDR3 is TGTGCCAGCAGACAGGGAAGGGGGTTCACTGAAGCTTTCTTT. Translated, it gives CASRQGRGFTEAFF.

This chain connects TRBV9 to TRBJ1-2, with D maybe TRBD1 (5 bases). The CDR3 consists of 14 residues. CDR1 and CDR2 (germline): SGDLS, YYNGEE. The V end lost 0 bases, the J end lost 3 bases, and 9 bases lay between the germline ends. DNA of the CDR3: TGTGCCAGCAGCGTAGAATCAGGGTACTATGGCTACACCTTC. This encodes CASSVESGYYGYTF.

This clone was observed a single time. This chain links TRBV6-5 with TRBJ2-7; unclear D gene. The germline V gene has CDR1 MNHEY and CDR2 SVGAGI. V was cut by 8 bases and J by 0 bases, with 11 bases left in between. The CDR3 extends over 13 amino acids. This chain's CDR3 is CASLGTNSYEQYF. The CDR3 DNA sequence: TGTGCCAGCCTAGGCACAAACTCCTACGAGCAGTACTTC.

The gene calls are TRBV2 and TRBJ2-2; D perhaps matches TRBD2 (5 bases). This CDR3 has 13 amino acids. Germline values: CDR1 SNHLY, CDR2 FYNNEI. Trimming stripped 6 bases from V and 2 bases from J, with 7 bases between. DNA for the CDR3: TGTGCCAGCAGCGGGGTAAACACCGGGGAGCTGTTTTTT. Its translation is CASSGVNTGELFF.

The chain uses TRBV18 and TRBJ2-4; 7 bases are a match to TRBD1. After removal of 2 bases from V and 5 bases from J, the junction contained 3 bases not matched to a gene. The CDR3 extends over 14 amino acids. Per germline, CDR1 KGHSH and CDR2 LQKENI. CDR3 sequence (DNA): TGTGCCAGCTCACCAGGGGACAGCGAAAACATTCAGTACTTC. Translating it yields CASSPGDSENIQYF.

The CDR3 nucleotides are TGCGCCAGCAGCCCGCTGGGGCGTCAGCCCCAGCATTTT. Its translation is CASSPLGRQPQHF. The J gene is TRBJ1-5, the V gene TRBV4-1, with D possibly TRBD1 on 5 matching bases. Trimming took off 4 bases at V and 6 bases at J, with 10 bases between the two ends. CDR1 and CDR2 from the germline V gene are MGHRA and YSYEKL. The CDR3 has 13 residues.

The chain combines TRBV25-1 with TRBJ1-4; the D is unclear. CDR1 MGHDK and CDR2 SYGVNS come from the germline V gene. V lost 1 base to trimming and J lost 7 bases, with 13 bases between them. The CDR3 has 15 residues. The CDR3, as DNA: TGTGCCAGCAGTGAATCCTCCGGACGGGGTGAAAAACTGTTTTTT. It specifies CASSESSGRGEKLFF.